These T cell receptor beta chains were read from a single sample in a study of beta chain features in type 1 diabetes. Profiled with immunoSEQ multiplex PCR; TCRdb holds only in-frame clones, not every one. The sample includes over 150,000 clones, under 9.5% of them seen just once. Sequenced: central memory CD4+ T cells from blood. The receptors here all came from a young man in good health. The conserved cysteine and the conserved F or W are not part of the CDR3 here. Rows may omit the clone size; those that give it use once, few, many or a size class.

14,TRBV21-1,TRBJ2-3,few,ASSKGIGGPGDTQY
16,TRBV4-3,TRBJ2-1,few,ASSQDSGGAASRNEQF
12,TRBV28,TRBJ1-1,.,ASSSERRRSEAF
11,TRBV28,TRBJ2-2,many,ASSRRVTGELF
12,TRBV7-2,TRBJ1-2,few,ASSSRQGWSGYT
12,TRBV7-2,TRBJ1-2,few,ASSLADRGYGYT
10,TRBV7-6,TRBJ2-3,many,ASSPGTDTQY
16,TRBV4-3,TRBJ1-2,.,ASSQAKGIYGTGYGYT
14,TRBV6-5,TRBJ1-1,.,ASSYRTGGVNTEAF
12,TRBV2,TRBJ2-2,.,ASRGQVRTGELF
14,TRBV7-3,TRBJ1-2,.,ASSPNGGKRDYGYT
14,TRBV5-1,TRBJ2-3,.,ASSPNPATGQDTQY
11,TRBV6-6,TRBJ2-7,.,ASSDPGTDEQY
13,TRBV7-9,TRBJ1-5,few,ASSHEQGEDQPQH
13,TRBV7-9,TRBJ1-1,few,ASSLYGGGESEAF
12,TRBV5-8,TRBJ2-5,many,ASSPGLSEETQY
11,TRBV7-6,TRBJ1-1,.,ASSVQKDTEAF
12,TRBV19,TRBJ1-5,.,ASGQGQSNQPQH
12,TRBV25-1,TRBJ2-4,many,ASSESGQVDIQY
13,TRBV5-1,TRBJ1-6,many,ASSQDGQNNSPLH
9,TRBV7-2,TRBJ2-1,few,ASSFFDEQF
12,TRBV7-3,TRBJ2-7,.,ASSLVGHGLEQY
12,TRBV2,TRBJ1-2,few,ASSGGHLVGGYT
11,TRBV9,TRBJ1-3,few,ASRGDRGNTIY
11,TRBV7-9,TRBJ1-2,few,ASSPTGNYGYT
11,TRBV2,TRBJ1-2,.,ASNVQGVGGYT
8,TRBV29-1,TRBJ2-1,many,SVRFNEQF
13,TRBV27,TRBJ1-1,.,ASVREGSWDTEAF
11,TRBV18,TRBJ2-7,many,ASSPGTSYEQY
13,TRBV5-1,TRBJ2-5,few,ASSLGLADKETQY
13,TRBV28,TRBJ1-5,.,ASRWGQSQGQPQH
12,TRBV28,TRBJ1-4,many,ASRMTGTNEKLF
11,TRBV18,TRBJ2-7,many,ASSPSASYEQY
13,TRBV7-8,TRBJ2-3,few,ASSGLAGLGDTQY
16,TRBV18,TRBJ2-1,.,ASSPATITGGRYNEQF
11,TRBV6-5,TRBJ1-5,few,ASSRSGNQPQH
11,TRBV7-3,TRBJ1-2,few,ASSFAGNAGYT
13,TRBV13,TRBJ1-6,many,ASSWDRGYNSPLH
12,TRBV30,TRBJ2-1,few,AWRGGGLSNEQF
10,TRBV5-4,TRBJ1-2,few,ASDRWAYGYT
12,TRBV30,TRBJ2-4,many,AWSLRGGKNIQY
11,TRBV5-5,TRBJ2-1,few,ASMRDSYNEQF
15,TRBV11-2,TRBJ2-3,.,ASSLVRGLGYTDTQY
13,TRBV9,TRBJ1-1,.,ASSAGGESNTEAF
13,TRBV28,TRBJ2-1,few,ASSLPGGGGNEQF